Below, 30 T cell receptor beta chains from the same sample are listed, as sequenced in a study of T cell changes during pregnancy in multiple sclerosis. Profiled with immunoSEQ multiplex PCR; TCRdb holds only in-frame clones, not every one. Of approximately 90,000 clones listed, roughly 91% are singletons. This material consisted of peripheral blood, taken after pregnancy. These receptor sequences come from a female donor in good health, enrolled as a control in a pregnancy study.

The chain is built from TRBV10-3 and TRBJ1-1; D is unclear. Germline lookup yields CDR1 ENHRY and CDR2 SYGVKD. With 5 bases removed from V and 5 bases from J, the gap between germline ends came to 12 bases. The CDR3 has 13 amino acids. CDR3 sequence: CAISSSLRTEAFF. The CDR3 nucleotides are TGTGCCATCAGTTCATCACTACGTACTGAAGCTTTCTTT.

This chain connects TRBV5-8 to TRBJ2-6; a possible D gene is TRBD1 (5 bases). The CDR3 is 16 residues long. CDR1 is SGHTS, CDR2 YDEGEE, per germline. Trimming shortened V by 1 base and J by 0 bases, and 8 bases separated the two germline ends. As DNA, the CDR3 is TGTGCCAGCAGCTTGAGGGGTACCTCTGGGGCCAACGTCCTGACTTTC. Translation gives CASSLRGTSGANVLTF.

The V gene is TRBV7-9, the J gene TRBJ2-3; a weak D match, TRBD1 (6 bases). CDR3 length: 14 residues. V shed 1 base and J shed 5 bases, with 10 bases lying between them. CDR1 is SEHNR, CDR2 FQNEAQ, per germline (reference sequence). Here the CDR3 DNA reads TGTGCCAGCAGCTTAGGGACAGATGGAGATACGCAGTATTTT. Translated: CASSLGTDGDTQYF.

The CDR3 DNA sequence: TGTGCCAGCAGCTCTAATGGCCAGGACTACAATGAGCAGTTCTTC. Its translation is CASSSNGQDYNEQFF. This chain connects TRBV11-2 to TRBJ2-1; D unresolved. Germline V gene lookup returns CDR1 SGHAT and CDR2 FQNNGV. The CDR3 extends over 15 amino acids. Trimming took 4 bases from V and 3 from J, leaving 13 bases between them.

V usage is TRBV4-1 and J usage is TRBJ2-1; 9 positions agree with TRBD2. Looked up from germline, CDR1 is MGHRA and CDR2 is YSYEKL. Trimming at V came to 4 bases and at J to 4 bases, leaving 5 bases not matched to a gene. The CDR3 consists of 15 residues. CDR3 loop: CASSPPTSGYNEQFF. DNA of the CDR3: TGCGCCAGCAGCCCACCGACTAGCGGATACAATGAGCAGTTCTTC.

The chain combines TRBV7-6 with TRBJ1-3; tentative D call: TRBD1 (5 bases). The germline gives CDR1 SGHVS, CDR2 FNYEAQ. Trimming cost V 0 bases and J 0 bases, with 15 bases left between them. This CDR3 region has 18 residues. As DNA, the CDR3 is TGTGCCAGCAGCTTAGCGCCTCCAGGGCAGAGCTCTGGAAACACCATATATTTT. Protein: CASSLAPPGQSSGNTIYF.

This clone was recorded only once. The V gene is TRBV13, the J gene TRBJ2-7, with TRBD1 matching 8 bases. This CDR3 is built from 14 residues. The V and J ends lost 4 bases and 4 bases, in that order; junction bases with no gene match: 6. Germline V gene lookup returns CDR1 PRHDT and CDR2 FYEKMQ (reference sequence). Written as DNA, the CDR3 is TGTGCCAGCAGCTCCTGGACAGGGCATTACGAGCAGTACTTC. Residues: CASSSWTGHYEQYF. The whole variable domain, filled in from reference TRBV13 and TRBJ2-7, reads AAGVIQSPRHLIKEKRETATLKCYPIPRHDTVYWYQQGPGQDPQFLISFYEKMQSDKGSIPDRFSAQQFSDYHSELNMSSLELGDSALYFCASSSWTGHYEQYFGPGTRLTVT.

The gene calls are TRBV28 and TRBJ1-1; 7 bases are shared with TRBD1. From germline, CDR1 is MDHEN and CDR2 SYDVKM. V dropped 6 bases and J dropped 1; count of bases not matched to a gene: 8. The CDR3 length is 15 residues. The CDR3, as DNA: TGTGCCAGCAGCTCCGGTGGGACAGCGAACACTGAAGCTTTCTTT. Its translation is CASSSGGTANTEAFF.

The V and J genes are TRBV2 and TRBJ2-3; possibly TRBD1 for D (5 bases). The CDR3 extends over 14 amino acids. The germline V gene has CDR1 SNHLY and CDR2 FYNNEI. V shed 5 bases and J shed 0 bases, with 9 bases lying between them. CDR3 DNA: TGTGCCAGCAGTCCAGGGTCTAGCACAGATACGCAGTATTTT. Its protein product is CASSPGSSTDTQYF.

The rearrangement joins TRBV5-1 to TRBJ1-2; no firm D call. V was trimmed by 4 bases and J by 0 bases, leaving 10 bases between them. This CDR3 is built from 14 residues. Looked up from germline, CDR1 is SGHRS and CDR2 is YFSETQ. Here the CDR3 DNA reads TGCGCCAGCAGCCCTCAAGGAGCTAACTATGGCTACACCTTC. This gives the protein CASSPQGANYGYTF.

This clone has a count of ten or more. This chain links TRBV5-6 with TRBJ2-7; TRBD1 agrees at 8 bases. CDR3 length: 16 amino acids. Unmatched junction bases numbered 8, after V lost 3 bases and J lost 0 bases. Germline V gene lookup returns CDR1 SGHDT and CDR2 YYEEEE. CDR3 protein: CASSSTGGDNSYEQYF. The CDR3 nucleotides read TGTGCCAGCAGCTCCACAGGGGGAGACAACTCCTACGAGCAGTACTTC.

V usage is TRBV7-3 and J usage is TRBJ2-2, with 7 bases identical to TRBD2. The CDR3 spans 15 residues. CDR1 SGHTA and CDR2 FQGTGA come from the germline V gene. Trimming removed 2 bases from V and 4 bases from J; junction bases left unmatched: 4. For the CDR3, the DNA is TGTGCCAGCAGCTTATCGGGGGGTCCCACCGGGGAGCTGTTTTTT. The encoded protein is CASSLSGGPTGELFF.

The V call is TRBV7-2, the J call TRBJ2-5; no clear D. The germline CDR1 and CDR2 sequences are SGHTA and FQGNSA. The CDR3 extends over 13 amino acids. V was cut by 2 bases and J by 3 bases, with 7 bases left in between. CDR3 residues: CASSLNPKETQYF. The CDR3, as DNA: TGTGCCAGCAGCTTAAATCCCAAAGAGACCCAGTACTTC.

The chain has TRBV14 and TRBJ2-5; TRBD2 is a possible D gene (7 bases). CDR3 length: 16 residues. Trimming shortened V by 4 bases and J by 5 bases, and 20 bases separated the two germline ends. Looked up from germline, CDR1 is SGHDN and CDR2 is FVKESK. The CDR3 sequence: CASSRGRRGRPETQYF. The CDR3, as DNA: TGTGCCAGCAGCCGGGGCCGGCGGGGGCGTCCGGAGACCCAGTACTTC.

This chain links TRBV4-1 with TRBJ2-4, with 9 bases lining up with TRBD1. CDR3 length equals 16 residues. From germline, CDR1 is MGHRA and CDR2 YSYEKL. Losses at the gene ends were 3 bases for V and 6 bases for J; bases not matched to a gene: 9. CDR3 loop: CASSHRQGGRGNIQYF. DNA for the CDR3: TGCGCCAGCAGCCACCGACAGGGGGGGCGTGGAAACATTCAGTACTTC.

In DNA, the CDR3 is TGTGCCAGCAGTCCAAGGACAGGGGGCACTGAAGCTTTCTTT. Protein: CASSPRTGGTEAFF. The rearrangement joins TRBV27 to TRBJ1-1; 10 bases agree with TRBD1. Unmatched junction bases numbered 4, after V lost 5 bases and J lost 4 bases. The germline CDR1 and CDR2 sequences are MNHEY and SMNVEV (reference sequence). The CDR3 contains 14 residues.

The chain carries TRBV7-2 and TRBJ2-3, with D hard to call. This CDR3 has 16 amino acids. The germline V gene has CDR1 SGHTA and CDR2 FQGNSA. The V gene lost 4 bases and the J gene lost 2 bases, with 16 bases spanning the gap. The CDR3 DNA is TGTGCCAGCAGCTCCGGGTGGCTAGGAGCCACAGATACGCAGTATTTT. Encoded protein: CASSSGWLGATDTQYF.

The V gene is TRBV6-4, the J gene TRBJ2-3; 14 bases are shared with TRBD2. Trimming removed 8 bases from V and 6 bases from J; junction bases left unmatched: 10. The CDR3 consists of 16 residues. Germline V gene sequence: CDR1 MRHNA, CDR2 SNTAGT. CDR3 loop: CASAPGTSGGGDTQYF. The CDR3 coding sequence is TGTGCCAGCGCTCCCGGGACTAGCGGGGGTGGCGATACGCAGTATTTT.

The rearrangement uses TRBV27 and TRBJ2-7, with 7 bases aligning to TRBD2. The J segment lost 4 bases and the V segment lost 3 bases, leaving 3 bases of the junction unmatched. The CDR3 runs 13 residues. Germline V gene lookup returns CDR1 MNHEY and CDR2 SMNVEV (reference sequence). The DNA for the CDR3 is TGTGCCAGCAGTTTGAACGGGGGGTACGAGCAGTACTTC. Amino acids: CASSLNGGYEQYF.

The chain has TRBV11-2 and TRBJ2-1, with D possibly being TRBD1 (6 bases). The CDR3 covers 19 residues. Trimming pared 3 bases from V and 0 bases from J, leaving 21 bases between. Germline CDR1 is SGHAT and CDR2 is FQNNGV. CDR3 residues: CASSFLQGLPKSSYNEQFF. DNA for the CDR3: TGTGCCAGCAGCTTTCTACAGGGATTACCGAAAAGCTCCTACAATGAGCAGTTCTTC. Combining the CDR3 with reference TRBV11-2 and TRBJ2-1 gives the whole variable domain EAGVAQSPRYKIIEKRQSVAFWCNPISGHATLYWYQQILGQGPKLLIQFQNNGVVDDSQLPKDRFSAERLKGVDSTLKIQPAKLEDSAVYLCASSFLQGLPKSSYNEQFFGPGTRLTVL.

This clone was recorded once. The chain is built from TRBV6-5 and TRBJ1-5; D gene uncertain. The CDR3 is 13 residues long. V was trimmed by 6 bases and J by 0 bases, leaving 6 bases between them. Germline CDR1 reads MNHEY; CDR2 reads SVGAGI. The CDR3 DNA reads as TGTGCCAGCAGCGCCTATAGCAATCAGCCCCAGCATTTT. This gives the protein CASSAYSNQPQHF.

The chain carries TRBV6-6 and TRBJ2-1, with 7 nucleotides matching TRBD1. The CDR3 sequence is 15 residues long. CDR1 MNHNY and CDR2 SVGAGI come from the germline V gene (reference sequence). V was clipped by 5 bases and J by 3 bases; unmatched bases: 7. The CDR3 loop is CASSPKGAGYNEQFF. The CDR3 coding sequence is TGTGCCAGCAGTCCCAAGGGGGCTGGCTACAATGAGCAGTTCTTC.

The chain joins TRBV4-2 to TRBJ2-3; D uncertain. The V and J ends lost 6 bases and 5 bases respectively, with 12 bases between them. CDR1 LGHNA and CDR2 YNFKEQ come from the germline V gene. This CDR3 is built from 13 residues. CDR3 DNA: TGTGCCAGCAGAGAATCCGCGCAAGATACGCAGTATTTT. Its translation: CASRESAQDTQYF.

The chain couples TRBV2 to TRBJ2-3, with TRBD2 matching 15 bases. The CDR3 extends over 18 amino acids. The junction had 7 bases not matched to a gene; V was cut back by 6 bases and J by 0 bases. The germline gives CDR1 SNHLY, CDR2 FYNNEI. For the CDR3, the DNA is TGTGCCAGCAGGGGTAGAGGACTAGCGGGGGGGAGCACAGATACGCAGTATTTT. It yields the protein CASRGRGLAGGSTDTQYF.

The V call is TRBV15, the J call TRBJ2-7; weak D call: TRBD1 (7 bases). The V and J ends lost 0 bases and 11 bases respectively, with 11 bases between them. The CDR3 is 12 amino acids. CDR1 LNHNV and CDR2 YYDKDF come from the germline V gene (reference sequence). CDR3 sequence: CATSRDQGGKYF. CDR3 DNA: TGTGCCACCAGCAGAGATCAGGGGGGAAAGTACTTC.

The rearrangement uses TRBV6-1 and TRBJ1-1; TRBD1 matches at 8 bases. V lost 10 bases and J lost 4; bases outside the gene matches: 8. The CDR3 extends over 13 amino acids. Germline lookup yields CDR1 MNHNS and CDR2 SASEGT. CDR3 region: CAIKTGAVTEAFF. DNA for the CDR3: TGTGCCATCAAGACAGGGGCGGTCACTGAAGCTTTCTTT.

The chain carries TRBV16 and TRBJ1-2, with no clear D. Per germline, CDR1 KGHSY and CDR2 FQNENV. V was shortened by 0 bases and J by 7 bases, with 9 bases between the two germline ends. CDR3 length: 13 amino acids. The CDR3, as DNA: TGTGCCAGCAGCCAATCGTCCGGGGTTGGCTACACCTTC. It translates to CASSQSSGVGYTF.

V usage is TRBV5-1 and J usage is TRBJ2-5; D might be TRBD1 (6 bases). Germline V gene lookup returns CDR1 SGHRS and CDR2 YFSETQ. The V gene lost 3 bases and the J gene lost 2 bases, with 14 bases spanning the gap. This CDR3 is built from 15 residues. CDR3 in amino acids: CASSSKPTGQETQYF. The CDR3 DNA follows: TGCGCCAGCAGCTCCAAACCGACAGGACAAGAGACCCAGTACTTC.

This chain links TRBV7-9 with TRBJ2-3, with D perhaps TRBD1 (6 bases). CDR1 and CDR2 from the germline V gene are SEHNR and FQNEAQ (reference sequence). Trimming took 5 bases from V and 4 from J, leaving 22 bases between them. The CDR3 runs 17 residues. This chain's CDR3 is CASSPPAETGRADTQYF. The CDR3 region has the DNA TGTGCCAGCAGCCCCCCGGCCGAGACAGGAAGGGCAGATACGCAGTATTTT.

The chain carries TRBV6-1 and TRBJ1-2; D not certain. CDR3 length: 15 amino acids. Trimming stripped 2 bases from V and 8 bases from J, with 18 bases between. CDR1 MNHNS and CDR2 SASEGT come from the germline V gene. The CDR3 loop is CASSEMWLPIGGYTF. In DNA form, the CDR3 reads TGTGCCAGCAGTGAAATGTGGCTTCCCATCGGGGGCTACACCTTC.